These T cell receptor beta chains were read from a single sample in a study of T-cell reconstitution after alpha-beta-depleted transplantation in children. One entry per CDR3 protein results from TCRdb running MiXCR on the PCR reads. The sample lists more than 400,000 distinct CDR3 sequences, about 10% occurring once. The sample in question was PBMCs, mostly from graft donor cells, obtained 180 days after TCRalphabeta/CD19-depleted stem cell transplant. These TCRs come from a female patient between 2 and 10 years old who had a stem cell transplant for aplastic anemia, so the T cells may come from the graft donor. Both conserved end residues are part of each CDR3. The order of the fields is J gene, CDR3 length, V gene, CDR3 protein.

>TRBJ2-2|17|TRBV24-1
CATSDLSGQGAIGELFF
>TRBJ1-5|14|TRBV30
CAWSPGVSNQPQHF
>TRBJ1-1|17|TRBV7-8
CASSLDRRGTMNTEAFF
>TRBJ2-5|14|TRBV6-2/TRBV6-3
CASSYSFSEETHYF
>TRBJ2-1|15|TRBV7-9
CASSSRDWPHHEQFF
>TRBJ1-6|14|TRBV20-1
CSARRVGMSSPLHF
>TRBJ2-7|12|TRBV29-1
CSVEEGGSEQYF
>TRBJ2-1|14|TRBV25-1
CASRGTSIENEQFF
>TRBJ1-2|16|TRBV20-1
CSATGQGAITLAGYTF
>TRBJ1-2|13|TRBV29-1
CSVGTGGRYGYTF
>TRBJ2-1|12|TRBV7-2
CASSLVGTEQFF
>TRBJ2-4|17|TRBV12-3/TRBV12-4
CASRPDRGLRYKNIQYF
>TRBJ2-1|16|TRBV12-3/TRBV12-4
CASSLNRGRKVNEQFF
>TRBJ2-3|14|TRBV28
CASSDRDHTDTQYF
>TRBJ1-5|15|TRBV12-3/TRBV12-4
CASSLYSTLDQPQHF
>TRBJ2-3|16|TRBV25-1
CASSEFGGRASDTQYF
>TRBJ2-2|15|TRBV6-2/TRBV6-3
CASSYGHLNTGELFF
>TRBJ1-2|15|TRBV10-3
CATRDSGAVFYGYTF
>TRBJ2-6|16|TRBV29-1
CSAVVAVHSGANVLTF
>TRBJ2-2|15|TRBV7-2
CASTNRLAATGELFF
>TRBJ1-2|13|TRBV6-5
CASSRDRGVGYTF
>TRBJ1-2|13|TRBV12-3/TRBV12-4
CASRLGGAAGYTF
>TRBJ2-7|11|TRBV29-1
CSVGTKYEQYF
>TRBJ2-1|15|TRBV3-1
CASSYSGKLGSEQFF
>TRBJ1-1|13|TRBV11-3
CASSLDAVSEAFF
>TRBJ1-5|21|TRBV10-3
CAISEASLTGGVWGFNQPQHF
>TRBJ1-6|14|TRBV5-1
CASSLGREGSPLHF
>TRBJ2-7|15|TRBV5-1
CASSLASPGPYEQYF
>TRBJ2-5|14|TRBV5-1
CASSLEEAGETQYF
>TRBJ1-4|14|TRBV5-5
CASSGPKGAEKLFF
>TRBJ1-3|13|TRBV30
CAWSISSGNTIYF
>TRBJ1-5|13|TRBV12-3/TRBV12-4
CASSLHSGQPQHF
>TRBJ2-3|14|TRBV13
CASSLGHLTDTQYF
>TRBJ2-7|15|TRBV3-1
CASSPMRLNSYEQYF
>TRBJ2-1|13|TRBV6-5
CASSYEGWGEQFF
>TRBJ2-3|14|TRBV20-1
CSARDRISTDTQYF